A single sample is the source of the 32 T cell receptor beta chains below, sequenced in a study of T cells in pancreatic ductal adenocarcinoma (dated by TCRdb to 2016 to 2017). Library preparation used the immunoSEQ multiplex PCR assay. The table was pulled from immuneACCESS by TCRdb, which kept in-frame rearrangements only. Such tables lose some clones; where checked, under half of the loss comes from unresolved V genes, and the rest has no known cause. Counted in this sample were about 16,000 clones; roughly 89% of them appeared once. The top ten clones comprise more than 15% of the sample. The selected pancreatic ductal adenocarcinoma patients had received surgery without neoadjuvant therapy. The specimen was PBMCs. All receptors derive from a human donor with pancreatic ductal adenocarcinoma.

The chain joins TRBV11-2 to TRBJ1-2; a possible D gene is TRBD1 (5 bases). V was clipped by 1 base and J by 2 bases, with 17 bases between them. The CDR3 spans 17 residues. Per germline, CDR1 SGHAT and CDR2 FQNNGV. CDR3 nucleotides: TGTGCCAGCAGCTTAGGACTCCTCAGGGTGCCCAACTATGGCTACACCTTC. Encoded protein: CASSLGLLRVPNYGYTF.

This chain joins TRBV20-1 and TRBJ2-7; D may be TRBD1 or TRBD2 (5 bases each). The germline V gene has CDR1 DFQATT and CDR2 SNEGSKA (reference sequence). V was pared by 6 bases and J by 8 bases, with 14 bases between. The CDR3 runs 11 residues. The DNA of the CDR3 is TGCAGTGCAGGGGACCCTACAAAGCAGTACTTC. Translating gives CSAGDPTKQYF.

V and J are TRBV7-9 and TRBJ1-2, with 12 bases aligning to TRBD1. Germline CDR1 is SEHNR and CDR2 is FQNEAQ (reference sequence). This CDR3 has 16 amino acids. V was clipped by 2 bases and J by 8 bases; unmatched bases: 9. As DNA, the CDR3 is TGTGCCAGCAGCTTACCCGGGACAGGGGGCGCGGACGGCTACACCTTC. It codes for CASSLPGTGGADGYTF.

The rearrangement links TRBV27 to TRBJ1-1; D gene ambiguous. Germline V CDR1 and CDR2: MNHEY, SMNVEV (reference sequence). This CDR3 has 15 amino acids. V lost 4 bases and J 0 bases, leaving 12 bases between the germline ends. The CDR3 spells CASSSPDSVNTEAFF. The CDR3, as DNA: TGTGCCAGCAGTTCCCCTGACTCGGTGAACACTGAAGCTTTCTTT.

V gene TRBV9 combines with J gene TRBJ2-6; a weak D match, TRBD2 (6 bases). CDR3 length equals 20 residues. V lost 0 bases and J 1 base, leaving 20 bases between the germline ends. Looked up from germline, CDR1 is SGDLS and CDR2 is YYNGEE. This chain's CDR3 is CASSVEVFGGVRSGANVLTF. In DNA, the CDR3 is TGTGCCAGCAGCGTAGAGGTATTCGGGGGTGTCCGTTCTGGGGCCAACGTCCTGACTTTC.

The V call is TRBV5-1, the J call TRBJ2-2; 14 bases agree with TRBD2. The junction had 13 bases not matched to a gene; V was cut back by 5 bases and J by 4 bases. The CDR3 has 19 residues. CDR1 and CDR2 (germline): SGHRS, YFSETQ. The CDR3 spells CASRQRPGLAGEGTGELFF. CDR3 nucleotides: TGCGCCAGCAGGCAAAGACCGGGACTAGCGGGAGAGGGCACCGGGGAGCTGTTTTTT.

The chain has TRBV27 and TRBJ2-1; 9 bases agree with TRBD2. J was trimmed by 2 bases and V by 0 bases; bases with no gene match: 5. The CDR3 extends over 17 amino acids. From germline, CDR1 is MNHEY and CDR2 SMNVEV (reference sequence). The CDR3: CASSLSRRGGTYNEQFF. Here the CDR3 DNA reads TGTGCCAGCAGTTTATCGAGGCGGGGGGGAACCTACAATGAGCAGTTCTTC.

The CDR3 DNA sequence: TGTGCCAGCAGTGAGGTCTCTCCCTGGGACACTGAAGCTTTCTTT. Its translation is CASSEVSPWDTEAFF. V usage is TRBV2 and J usage is TRBJ1-1, with D unclear. The germline V and J ends were trimmed by 3 bases and 3 bases, with 14 bases remaining between them. This CDR3 comprises 15 residues. Germline values: CDR1 SNHLY, CDR2 FYNNEI.

The chain links TRBV28 to TRBJ1-1; D is uncertain. The CDR3 totals 13 residues. Per germline, CDR1 MDHEN and CDR2 SYDVKM. Between the trimmed V and J ends, which lost 6 bases and 10 bases, there was a span of 18 bases. In nucleotides, the CDR3 is TGTGCCAGCAGATCCGGGTCTCCAGAAGGAGCTTTCTTT. Its translation is CASRSGSPEGAFF.

The CDR3 bases are TGTGCCTGTGGGGCAGGGGCGAGCTCTGGAAACACCATATATTTT. Its protein is CACGAGASSGNTIYF. The gene calls are TRBV30 and TRBJ1-3; TRBD1 might be the D (6 bases). Trimming removed 6 bases at V and 0 bases at J, with 15 bases between. This CDR3 contains 15 residues. The germline gives CDR1 GTSNPN, CDR2 SVGIG (reference sequence).

This sequence joins TRBV27 and TRBJ2-3; D remains ambiguous. CDR1 is MNHEY and CDR2 is SMNVEV in the germline V gene (reference sequence). The CDR3 has 11 residues. V was shortened by 0 bases and J by 9 bases, with 4 bases between the two germline ends. CDR3 bases: TGTGCCAGCAGTTTATCGAACACGCAGTATTTT. Translating it yields CASSLSNTQYF.

This chain uses TRBV30 with TRBJ1-1; TRBD1 is a possible D gene (6 bases). Germline V gives CDR1 GTSNPN, CDR2 SVGIG (reference sequence). This CDR3 is built from 14 residues. With 5 bases removed from V and 5 bases from J, the gap between germline ends came to 18 bases. For the CDR3, the DNA is TGTGCCTGGTTCGCACCAGGGGCGCGTACTGAAGCTTTCTTT. This encodes CAWFAPGARTEAFF. The variable domain in full, completed from reference TRBV30 and TRBJ1-1, reads SQTIHQWPATLVQPVGSPLSLECTVEGTSNPNLYWYRQAAGRGLQLLFYSVGIGQISSEVPQNLSASRPQDRQFILSSKKLLLSDSGFYLCAWFAPGARTEAFFGQGTRLTVV.

This clone occurred a few times. V and J are TRBV29-1 and TRBJ1-2, with no clear D. The CDR3 totals 10 residues. Germline V gene sequence: CDR1 SQVTM, CDR2 ANQGSEA. The ends were cut back, 6 bases at V and 3 bases at J, with 5 bases in the middle. DNA of the CDR3: TGCAGCGTCGCGGACTATGGCTACACCTTC. The encoded protein is CSVADYGYTF.

The rearrangement links TRBV5-6 to TRBJ2-3; 13 bases line up with TRBD2. The CDR3 has 16 amino acids. The J segment lost 3 bases and the V segment lost 5 bases, leaving 6 bases of the junction unmatched. CDR1 is SGHDT, CDR2 YYEEEE, per germline. The CDR3 coding sequence is TGTGCCAGCAGTTCGACTAGCGGGAGGCTGACAGATACGCAGTATTTT. Amino acids: CASSSTSGRLTDTQYF.

The chain combines TRBV25-1 with TRBJ1-4; the D is unclear. CDR1 and CDR2 from the germline V gene are MGHDK and SYGVNS. This CDR3 region has 17 residues. Trimming left V 1 base short and J 3 bases short, with 15 bases between. For the CDR3, the DNA is TGTGCCAGCAGTGAATGGGGAGGGAATACCGCTAATGAAAAACTGTTTTTT. Translation gives CASSEWGGNTANEKLFF.

This clone was seen a single time. The rearrangement uses TRBV19 and TRBJ1-3, with D unresolved. Germline lookup yields CDR1 LNHDA and CDR2 SQIVND (reference sequence). CDR3 length equals 17 residues. The V end lost 2 bases, the J end lost 0 bases, and 14 bases lay between the germline ends. The CDR3 nucleotides are TGTGCCAGTAGTATATTCTCCCGTGGAATCTCTGGAAACACCATATATTTT. Amino acid sequence: CASSIFSRGISGNTIYF.

This clone was counted a single time. This chain connects TRBV4-2 to TRBJ2-3; weak D call: TRBD2 (5 bases). The germline CDR1 and CDR2 sequences are LGHNA and YNFKEQ. This CDR3 is built from 12 residues. Trimming took off 0 bases at V and 9 bases at J, with 7 bases between the two ends. For the CDR3, the DNA is TGTGCCAGCAGCCAAGAGGAGCGGACGCAGTATTTT. Translation gives CASSQEERTQYF.

This clone occurred a few times. The gene calls are TRBV7-2 and TRBJ2-2; TRBD1 agrees at 9 bases. Trimming removed 0 bases from V and 4 bases from J; junction bases left unmatched: 6. The CDR3 loop spans 17 amino acids. Germline CDR1 and CDR2: SGHTA and FQGNSA. In DNA form, the CDR3 reads TGTGCCAGCAGCTTAGCCGCAAGACAGGGGGGCACCGGGGAGCTGTTTTTT. Translation: CASSLAARQGGTGELFF.

The chain recombines TRBV5-1 with TRBJ2-7; D could derive from TRBD1 or TRBD2 (5 bases each). The CDR3 contains 15 residues. Trimming shortened V by 0 bases and J by 3 bases, and 13 bases separated the two germline ends. CDR1 is SGHRS, CDR2 YFSETQ, per germline. The CDR3 loop reads CASSLVVGTSYEQYF. For the CDR3, the DNA is TGCGCCAGCAGCTTGGTTGTGGGGACGAGCTACGAGCAGTACTTC.

The chain has TRBV28 and TRBJ2-5; the D gene is possibly TRBD2 (5 bases). V lost 8 bases and J lost 9, with 22 bases in between. Per germline, CDR1 MDHEN and CDR2 SYDVKM. This CDR3 has 14 residues. The CDR3 spells CASHSIRDRAAQYF. CDR3 DNA sequence: TGTGCCAGCCACTCCATCCGGGATCGGGCGGCCCAGTACTTC. The full variable domain, completed using reference TRBV28 and TRBJ2-5, is DVKVTQSSRYLVKRTGEKVFLECVQDMDHENMFWYRQDPGLGLRLIYFSYDVKMKEKGDIPEGYSVSREKKERFSLILESASTNQTSMYLCASHSIRDRAAQYFGPGTRLLVL.

V and J are TRBV2 and TRBJ2-7, with D uncertain. Germline values: CDR1 SNHLY, CDR2 FYNNEI. The CDR3 is 15 residues long. V was clipped by 3 bases and J by 0 bases, with 12 bases between them. CDR3 in DNA: TGTGCCAGCAGTGACCCGAGACCTAGCTCCTACGAGCAGTACTTC. Amino acids: CASSDPRPSSYEQYF.

V usage is TRBV6-5 and J usage is TRBJ2-3; D is undetermined. Between the trimmed V and J ends, which lost 6 bases and 2 bases, there was a span of 3 bases. Germline V gene sequence: CDR1 MNHEY, CDR2 SVGAGI. The CDR3 has 11 amino acids. Here the CDR3 DNA reads TGTGCCAGCAGGTACACAGATACGCAGTATTTT. Translation: CASRYTDTQYF.

This sequence joins TRBV19 and TRBJ2-3; 13 bases agree with TRBD2. The V and J ends lost 0 bases and 1 base, in that order; junction bases with no gene match: 4. This CDR3 has 18 amino acids. In germline, CDR1 is LNHDA, CDR2 SQIVND (reference sequence). CDR3 region: CASSIDRTSGSGTDTQYF. The CDR3 DNA follows: TGTGCCAGTAGTATAGATCGGACTAGCGGGAGCGGCACAGATACGCAGTATTTT.

V usage is TRBV18 and J usage is TRBJ1-5, with a tentative D call TRBD1 (5 bases). CDR1 and CDR2 from the germline V gene are KGHSH and LQKENI. V lost 4 bases to trimming and J lost 2 bases, with 18 bases between them. The CDR3 is 17 amino acids. The CDR3 loop reads CASSRERGRGRNQPQHF. The CDR3 DNA is TGTGCCAGCTCACGAGAAAGGGGCCGAGGGCGCAATCAGCCCCAGCATTTT. Full variable domain (missing parts from reference TRBV18 and TRBJ1-5): NAGVMQNPRHLVRRRGQEARLRCSPMKGHSHVYWYRQLPEEGLKFMVYLQKENIIDESGMPKERFSAEFPKEGPSILRIQQVVRGDSAAYFCASSRERGRGRNQPQHFGDGTRLSIL.

This rearrangement joins TRBV6-6 to TRBJ2-4; 11 bases line up with TRBD2. Losses at the gene ends were 8 bases for V and 15 bases for J; bases not matched to a gene: 12. This CDR3 has 13 amino acids. Germline-derived CDR1 and CDR2 are MNHNY and SVGAGI (reference sequence). CDR3 loop: CASGLAGGWIRYF. The CDR3 coding sequence is TGTGCCAGCGGGCTAGCGGGGGGATGGATCCGGTACTTC.

This chain's CDR3 is CASSPFRRTSGPYNEQFF. The CDR3 DNA reads as TGTGCCAGCAGCCCGTTCCGGAGGACTAGCGGTCCCTACAATGAGCAGTTCTTC. The chain has TRBV7-2 and TRBJ2-1; TRBD2 matches at 10 bases. CDR1 and CDR2 (germline): SGHTA, FQGNSA. This CDR3 comprises 18 residues. V lost 5 bases, J lost 2 bases, and 12 bases stayed unmatched.

The rearrangement uses TRBV5-1 and TRBJ2-7, with 10 bases that match TRBD1. Trimming at V came to 0 bases and at J to 6 bases, leaving 6 bases not matched to a gene. This CDR3 contains 15 residues. Per the germline V gene, CDR1 is SGHRS and CDR2 is YFSETQ. The CDR3 protein is CASSLGLRQGAEQYF. In DNA, the CDR3 is TGCGCCAGCAGCTTGGGCCTTAGACAGGGGGCCGAGCAGTACTTC. Variable domain in full (rest from reference TRBV5-1 and TRBJ2-7): KAGVTQTPRYLIKTRGQQVTLSCSPISGHRSVSWYQQTPGQGLQFLFEYFSETQRNKGNFPGRFSGRQFSNSRSEMNVSTLELGDSALYLCASSLGLRQGAEQYFGPGTRLTVT.

This chain connects TRBV14 to TRBJ1-1; tentatively, D is TRBD1 (6 bases). Between the trimmed V and J ends, which lost 0 bases and 3 bases, there was a span of 26 bases. CDR1 is SGHDN and CDR2 is FVKESK in the germline V gene. The CDR3 has 20 amino acids. CDR3 protein: CASSQDLGRGPQIWDTEAFF. The DNA for the CDR3 is TGTGCCAGCAGCCAAGATCTTGGCAGGGGACCTCAAATCTGGGACACTGAAGCTTTCTTT.

This rearrangement joins TRBV18 to TRBJ1-5; TRBD1 matches at 12 bases. The CDR3 has 15 amino acids. Germline V gene sequence: CDR1 KGHSH, CDR2 LQKENI. Trimming cost V 6 bases and J 5 bases; bases outside gene matches: 5. The CDR3 reads CASSEGTGGHQPQHF. CDR3 coding DNA: TGTGCCAGCTCCGAAGGGACAGGGGGCCATCAGCCCCAGCATTTT.

DNA for the CDR3: TGTGCCAGTAGTATAGATCGCGGCGGCAATTCACCCCTCCACTTT. Encoded protein: CASSIDRGGNSPLHF. The rearrangement links TRBV19 to TRBJ1-6; D is unclear. The length of the CDR3 is 15 residues. Germline loops: CDR1 LNHDA, CDR2 SQIVND (reference sequence). The V end was cut by 0 bases, the J end by 7 bases, with 10 bases between.

This clone appeared once. This chain uses TRBV19 with TRBJ2-6, with 7 bases lining up with TRBD1. The germline gives CDR1 LNHDA, CDR2 SQIVND (reference sequence). This CDR3 has 19 residues. V dropped 3 bases and J dropped 0; count of bases not matched to a gene: 11. CDR3 sequence reads: CASSIPGHRDSSGANVLTF. The DNA of the CDR3 is TGTGCCAGTAGTATTCCGGGACATAGGGACAGCTCTGGGGCCAACGTCCTGACTTTC.

V is TRBV27 and J is TRBJ1-2; 7 bases agree with TRBD1. Germline V gives CDR1 MNHEY, CDR2 SMNVEV (reference sequence). Germline trimming cut 0 bases from V and 0 bases from J; bases unmatched to any gene: 7. The CDR3 is 17 amino acids. The CDR3 here is CASSLSGGRRANYGYTF. The CDR3 DNA reads TGTGCCAGCAGTTTATCAGGGGGCAGAAGAGCTAACTATGGCTACACCTTC.